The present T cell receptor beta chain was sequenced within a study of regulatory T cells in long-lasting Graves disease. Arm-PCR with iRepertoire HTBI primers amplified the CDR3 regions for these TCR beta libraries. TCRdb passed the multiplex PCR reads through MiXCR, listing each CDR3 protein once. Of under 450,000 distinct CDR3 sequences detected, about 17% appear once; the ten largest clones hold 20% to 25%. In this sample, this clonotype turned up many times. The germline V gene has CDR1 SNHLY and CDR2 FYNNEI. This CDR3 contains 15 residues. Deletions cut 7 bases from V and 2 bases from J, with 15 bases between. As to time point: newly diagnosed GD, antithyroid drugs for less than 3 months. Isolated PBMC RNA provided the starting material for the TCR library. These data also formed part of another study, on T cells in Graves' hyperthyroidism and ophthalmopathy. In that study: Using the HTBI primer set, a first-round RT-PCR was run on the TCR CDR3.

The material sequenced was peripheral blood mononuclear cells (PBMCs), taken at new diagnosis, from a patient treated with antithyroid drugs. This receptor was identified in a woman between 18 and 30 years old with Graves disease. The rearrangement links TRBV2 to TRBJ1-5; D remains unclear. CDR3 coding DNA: TGTGCCAGCACCTACACCAATAGGGGCAATCAGCCCCAGCATTTT. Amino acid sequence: CASTYTNRGNQPQHF.